This T cell receptor beta chain derives from a study of blood T cell repertoires in COVID-19. Here immunoSEQ multiplex PCR was the method, and the copy in TCRdb shows in-frame clones only, minus some. The sample contains under 85,000 clones, nearly 90% of which appear only once. This clonotype was obtained from a man in his fifties or sixties with acute or convalescent COVID-19. The source material was peripheral blood.

For the CDR3, the DNA is TGTGCCAGCAGCTTAGTACAGAGCTATGGCTACACCTTC. This sequence encodes CASSLVQSYGYTF. The chain combines TRBV11-2 with TRBJ1-2; D unresolved. CDR3 length: 13 residues. V was trimmed by 1 base and J by 4 bases, leaving 7 bases between them. Germline CDR1 is SGHAT and CDR2 is FQNNGV.